The 28 T cell receptor beta chains reported below all come from one sample, sequenced in a study of blood T cell repertoires in COVID-19. Sequenced by immunoSEQ multiplex PCR; TCRdb stores in-frame clones only, minus some. This table has approximately 70,000 clones, under 90% appearing once. The material sequenced was peripheral blood. Every receptor here comes from a man aged 65 to 85 who had recovered from COVID-19.

The chain has TRBV19 and TRBJ2-4; possible D gene TRBD2, 6 bases. Germline V gene sequence: CDR1 LNHDA, CDR2 SQIVND (reference sequence). Trimming cost V 1 base and J 2 bases, with 24 bases left between them. The length of the CDR3 is 20 residues. The CDR3 DNA is TGTGCCAGTAGTATAGCCTGGGACTCCGATAACCCGCTTCCCAAAAACATTCAGTACTTC. Translating gives CASSIAWDSDNPLPKNIQYF.

This clone occurred a few times. The rearrangement links TRBV11-3 to TRBJ2-7, with 7 nucleotides matching TRBD2. The junction had 9 bases not matched to a gene; V was cut back by 4 bases and J by 3 bases. The CDR3 length is 15 residues. Per the germline V gene, CDR1 is SGHNT and CDR2 is YENEEA. CDR3 in amino acids: CASSSNSGVDYEQYF. For the CDR3, the DNA is TGTGCCAGCAGCTCCAACAGCGGGGTAGACTACGAGCAGTACTTC.

This clone was seen once. This chain links TRBV5-1 with TRBJ2-1, with unresolved D. The CDR3 extends over 12 amino acids. Trimming removed 1 base at V and 6 bases at J, with 5 bases between. From germline, CDR1 is SGHRS and CDR2 YFSETQ. The CDR3 sequence: CASSLLGNEQFF. DNA of the CDR3: TGCGCCAGCAGCTTGCTCGGCAATGAGCAGTTCTTC.

This clone has just a few counts. The chain uses TRBV6-5 and TRBJ2-1; 7 bases match TRBD2. This CDR3 has 12 residues. Looked up from germline, CDR1 is MNHEY and CDR2 is SVGAGI. The junction had 1 base not matched to a gene; V was cut back by 2 bases and J by 9 bases. This chain's CDR3 is CASSYREGEQFF. In DNA, the CDR3 is TGTGCCAGCAGTTACAGGGAGGGTGAGCAGTTCTTC.

The genes are TRBV30 and TRBJ1-6, with D tentatively TRBD1 (6 bases). Trimming removed 3 bases from V and 3 bases from J, with 15 bases in between. CDR1 GTSNPN and CDR2 SVGIG come from the germline V gene (reference sequence). The length of the CDR3 is 16 residues. CDR3 nucleotide sequence: TGTGCCTGGAGCCCGGACAGAGCGAACTATAATTCACCCCTCCACTTT. It specifies CAWSPDRANYNSPLHF.

The rearrangement links TRBV7-2 to TRBJ1-2; weak D call: TRBD1 (5 bases). CDR3 size: 13 residues. V lost 4 bases to trimming and J lost 4 bases, with 10 bases between them. Germline values: CDR1 SGHTA, CDR2 FQGNSA. CDR3 amino acids: CASSSSGGYGYTF. CDR3 sequence (DNA): TGTGCCAGCAGCTCCTCGGGGGGCTATGGCTACACCTTC.

This chain uses TRBV4-1 with TRBJ2-6; 8 nucleotides align to TRBD1. Germline V gene data show CDR1 as MGHRA and CDR2 as YSYEKL. The CDR3 extends over 19 amino acids. Trimming at V came to 3 bases and at J to 0 bases, leaving 10 bases not matched to a gene. The CDR3 sequence: CASSQGPGQVSSGANVLTF. CDR3 bases: TGCGCCAGCAGCCAGGGACCGGGACAGGTTTCCTCTGGGGCCAACGTCCTGACTTTC.

The genes are TRBV5-1 and TRBJ2-1; tentatively, D is TRBD1 (6 bases). The germline V gene has CDR1 SGHRS and CDR2 YFSETQ. This CDR3 region has 17 residues. V lost 0 bases to trimming and J lost 6 bases, with 19 bases between them. CDR3 amino acids: CASSLAILRQVRNEQFF. As DNA, the CDR3 is TGCGCCAGCAGCTTGGCGATATTAAGACAGGTCCGCAATGAGCAGTTCTTC.

This clone was seen a single time. The genes are TRBV7-6 and TRBJ2-7, with 10 bases matching TRBD1. CDR1 is SGHVS and CDR2 is FNYEAQ in the germline V gene. The CDR3 sequence is 15 residues long. V lost 1 base and J lost 6; bases outside the gene matches: 6. CDR3 protein: CASSLEATGGLEQYF. In DNA form, the CDR3 reads TGTGCCAGCAGCTTAGAAGCGACAGGGGGCCTCGAGCAGTACTTC.

Only a few counts were recorded for this clone. The gene calls are TRBV7-9 and TRBJ1-2; TRBD1 matches 7 bases. The CDR3 sequence is 15 residues long. Germline CDR1 SEHNR, CDR2 FQNEAQ (reference sequence). The V segment lost 5 bases and the J segment 7 bases; nucleotides outside the gene matches: 13. CDR3 in DNA: TGTGCCAGCAGCCGAGACAGGGATGTCGGAGGTGGCTACACCTTC. Residues: CASSRDRDVGGGYTF.

This clone was picked up many times. This chain links TRBV11-2 with TRBJ2-2, with D possibly TRBD1 on 7 matching bases. CDR3 size: 15 residues. In germline, CDR1 is SGHAT, CDR2 FQNNGV. Trimming left V 6 bases short and J 5 bases short, with 16 bases between. CDR3 region: CASSPGGTETGELFF. The CDR3 region has the DNA TGTGCCAGCAGTCCGGGCGGGACAGAGACCGGGGAGCTGTTTTTT.

This clone showed up just once. V and J are TRBV30 and TRBJ2-3; 8 nucleotides agree with TRBD1. The germline V gene encodes CDR1 GTSNPN and CDR2 SVGIG (reference sequence). The V gene end was trimmed by 2 bases and the J gene end by 1 base; junction bases not matched to a gene: 2. The CDR3 has 14 residues. Here the CDR3 DNA reads TGTGCCTGGAGTTTGGACAGGGGCACAGATACGCAGTATTTT. This sequence encodes CAWSLDRGTDTQYF.

The chain recombines TRBV7-8 with TRBJ2-7, with D perhaps TRBD1 (5 bases). Trimming removed 4 bases from V and 7 bases from J, with 14 bases in between. The CDR3 loop spans 13 amino acids. In germline, CDR1 is SGHVS, CDR2 FQNEAQ. The CDR3 loop reads CASSSDRGWEQYF. CDR3 DNA sequence: TGTGCCAGCAGCTCGGATAGGGGTTGGGAGCAGTACTTC.

This clone was seen more than once but under ten times. This chain uses TRBV6-2 or TRBV6-3 with TRBJ2-7; D is unresolved. Germline values: CDR1 MNHEY, CDR2 SVGEGT. V lost 5 bases and J 4 bases, leaving 9 bases between the germline ends. The CDR3 runs 12 residues. The CDR3: CASSPEIYEQYF. CDR3 sequence (DNA): TGTGCCAGCAGTCCCGAGATATACGAGCAGTACTTC.

This clone was seen a single time. The V gene is TRBV5-6, the J gene TRBJ1-2; no definite D call. The CDR3 has 14 residues. Trimming left V 2 bases short and J 2 bases short, with 10 bases between. Looked up from germline, CDR1 is SGHDT and CDR2 is YYEEEE. The CDR3 DNA reads as TGTGCCAGCAGCTTCGGCAGACTCAACTATGGCTACACCTTC. It yields the protein CASSFGRLNYGYTF.

The gene calls are TRBV2 and TRBJ1-2; 9 nucleotides match TRBD1. Germline-derived CDR1 and CDR2 are SNHLY and FYNNEI. The V segment lost 3 bases and the J segment 8 bases; nucleotides outside the gene matches: 7. The CDR3 extends over 14 amino acids. CDR3 protein: CASSEKRTGEGYTF. CDR3 nucleotide sequence: TGTGCCAGCAGTGAGAAAAGGACAGGGGAAGGCTACACCTTC.

The J gene is TRBJ1-1, the V gene TRBV6-5; unclear D gene. The CDR3 has 10 residues. Germline V CDR1 and CDR2: MNHEY, SVGAGI. Trimming removed 6 bases from V and 4 bases from J, with 3 bases in between. CDR3 DNA: TGTGCCAGCAGCTTCACTGAAGCTTTCTTT. Translated, it gives CASSFTEAFF.

The CDR3 nucleotides are TGTGCCACCCTAGGGACTAGCGGGGGAGATACGCAGTATTTT. It yields the protein CATLGTSGGDTQYF. The chain combines TRBV6-5 with TRBJ2-3; 14 bases align to TRBD2. The CDR3 loop spans 14 amino acids. Germline CDR1 is MNHEY and CDR2 is SVGAGI. With V trimmed by 10 bases and J by 5 bases, 5 bases remained unmatched.

The chain joins TRBV7-2 to TRBJ2-1, with 8 bases that match TRBD2. Per germline, CDR1 SGHTA and CDR2 FQGNSA. V lost 7 bases to trimming and J lost 3 bases; unmatched junction nucleotides: 11. The length of the CDR3 is 16 residues. CDR3 sequence (DNA): TGTGCCAGCACCCTTTCTGGGACTAGAAACTACAATGAGCAGTTCTTC. Its protein is CASTLSGTRNYNEQFF.

V gene TRBV18 combines with J gene TRBJ2-7; 9 bases agree with TRBD2. V trimming: 2 bases; J trimming: 7 bases; junction bases outside the gene matches: 12. CDR1 KGHSH and CDR2 LQKENI come from the germline V gene. The CDR3 has 16 residues. The CDR3 region is CASSPWELAGSGEQYF. The CDR3 DNA follows: TGTGCCAGCTCACCATGGGAACTAGCGGGCTCGGGGGAGCAGTACTTC.

This chain connects TRBV28 to TRBJ2-7, with a possible D match to TRBD1 (5 bases). The CDR3 extends over 14 amino acids. The germline V gene encodes CDR1 MDHEN and CDR2 SYDVKM. Trimming left V 4 bases short and J 3 bases short, with 13 bases between. Written as DNA, the CDR3 is TGTGCCAGCAGTTCCCCTTACAGGCACTACGAGCAGTACTTC. Residues: CASSSPYRHYEQYF.

This sequence joins TRBV19 and TRBJ2-5; TRBD2 matches 13 bases. CDR1 LNHDA and CDR2 SQIVND come from the germline V gene (reference sequence). This CDR3 is built from 16 residues. V lost 7 bases, J lost 1 base, and 6 bases stayed unmatched. CDR3 DNA: TGTGCCAGTACCGTAACTAGCGGGGGGGCCCAAGAGACCCAGTACTTC. This translates into CASTVTSGGAQETQYF.

The rearrangement uses TRBV28 and TRBJ1-5; 7 bases align to TRBD1. The V gene end was trimmed by 5 bases and the J gene end by 2 bases; junction bases not matched to a gene: 3. The germline gives CDR1 MDHEN, CDR2 SYDVKM. CDR3 length equals 14 residues. The CDR3 coding sequence is TGTGCCAGCAGTCCCGGACAGGGCAATCAGCCCCAGCATTTT. This sequence encodes CASSPGQGNQPQHF.

The chain carries TRBV9 and TRBJ2-3, with D perhaps TRBD1 (6 bases). V shed 4 bases and J shed 2 bases, with 26 bases lying between them. The CDR3 loop spans 19 amino acids. Per the germline V gene, CDR1 is SGDLS and CDR2 is YYNGEE. Written as DNA, the CDR3 is TGTGCCAGCAGCCCCGTAGAGGGTTGGACAGTTAAAAACACAGATACGCAGTATTTT. It is translated as CASSPVEGWTVKNTDTQYF.

This sequence joins TRBV5-1 and TRBJ2-7; 10 bases agree with TRBD1. The CDR3 is made up of 14 amino acids. CDR1 and CDR2 from the germline V gene are SGHRS and YFSETQ. V shed 2 bases and J 6 bases; nucleotides not matched to a gene: 5. The CDR3 nucleotides are TGCGCCAGCAGCTTTGGGACAGGGGAGTCCGAGCAGTACTTC. Translating gives CASSFGTGESEQYF.

The chain couples TRBV10-3 to TRBJ2-7; TRBD2 is a possible D gene (5 bases). V lost 4 bases to trimming and J lost 0 bases, with 10 bases between them. The CDR3 loop spans 14 amino acids. Germline lookup yields CDR1 ENHRY and CDR2 SYGVKD. In nucleotides, the CDR3 is TGTGCCATCAGTGTCGCGGGTTACTCCTACGAGCAGTACTTC. Encoded protein: CAISVAGYSYEQYF.

The V gene is TRBV7-9, the J gene TRBJ2-3; 8 positions match TRBD1. Looked up from germline, CDR1 is SEHNR and CDR2 is FQNEAQ (reference sequence). CDR3 length: 16 residues. Trimming took 3 bases from V and 2 from J; bases not matched to a gene: 7. The CDR3 is CASSFLTGENTDTQYF. CDR3 in DNA: TGTGCCAGCAGCTTTCTGACAGGGGAAAACACAGATACGCAGTATTTT.

The chain is built from TRBV7-3 and TRBJ1-1; D gene unclear. CDR1 and CDR2 from the germline V gene are SGHTA and FQGTGA. Deletions cut 5 bases from V and 1 base from J, with 8 bases between. The CDR3 has 13 amino acids. The CDR3, as DNA: TGTGCCAGCAGCCCCTCAGGGAACACTGAAGCTTTCTTT. Its protein product is CASSPSGNTEAFF. The variable domain in full, with the rest retrieved from reference TRBV7-3 and TRBJ1-1, is GAGVSQTPSNKVTEKGKYVELRCDPISGHTALYWYRQSLGQGPEFLIYFQGTGAADDSGLPNDRFFAVRPEGSVSTLKIQRTERGDSAVYLCASSPSGNTEAFFGQGTRLTVV.